This T cell receptor (beta chain) was sequenced during a study of control samples from healthy donors and cancer patients. Profiling relied on immunoSEQ multiplex PCR, and the TCRdb table lists in-frame clones only, not all of them. Of fewer than 65,000 clones in the sample, roughly 80% were seen once. The CDR3 totals 12 residues. CDR1 is WNHNN and CDR2 is SYGVQD in the germline V gene (reference sequence). Trimming removed 7 bases from V and 1 base from J, with 8 bases in between. The sequence came from a man between 65 and 85 years old in good health. The chain is built from TRBV10-1 and TRBJ2-7; D is ambiguous. The specimen was blood. For the CDR3, the DNA is TGCGCCAGCATCGCGAAATCCTACGAGCAGTACTTC. It specifies CASIAKSYEQYF.